One and the same sample provided the 6 T cell receptor beta chains below, sequenced in a study of early T cells in non-severe SARS-CoV-2 infection. TCRdb recomputed calls from the 5' RACE reads with MiXCR, one row per CDR3 protein. In the table there are about 59,000 distinct CDR3 sequences, 11% of which are singletons. Sequenced material: whole blood. The source is an adult who was a healthcare worker with PCR-confirmed SARS-CoV-2 infection or an uninfected control (not recorded which).

CDR3 residues: CASSEMSGNASPLHF. CDR3 nucleotides: TGCGCCAGCAGTGAAATGTCGGGGAACGCATCACCCCTCCACTTT. V usage is TRBV10-2 and J usage is TRBJ1-6; no reliable D call. The germline CDR1 and CDR2 sequences are WSHSY and SAAADI. This CDR3 has 15 residues. Deletions cut 3 bases from V and 10 bases from J, with 16 bases between.

This clonotype was observed a few times. The V gene is TRBV5-1, the J gene TRBJ2-3, with TRBD2 identical over 11 bases. Germline CDR1 SGHRS, CDR2 YFSETQ. This CDR3 spans 16 amino acids. J gave up 2 bases and V 4 bases, and 6 bases lay outside the gene matches. CDR3: CASSAGTSGFTDTQYF. The CDR3, as DNA: TGCGCCAGCAGCGCTGGGACTAGCGGTTTCACAGATACGCAGTATTTT.

This clonotype was counted a few times. The chain combines TRBV9 with TRBJ2-3; D perhaps matches TRBD2 (7 bases). Germline V gene data show CDR1 as SGDLS and CDR2 as YYNGEE. V shed 1 base and J shed 5 bases, with 11 bases lying between them. The CDR3 loop spans 14 amino acids. The CDR3 spells CASSVRGTIDTQYF. DNA of the CDR3: TGTGCCAGCAGCGTAAGGGGGACTATAGATACGCAGTATTTT.

This clonotype was observed a handful of times. J is TRBJ1-1 and V is TRBV11-2, with 8 bases fitting TRBD1. In germline, CDR1 is SGHAT, CDR2 FQNNGV. After removal of 6 bases from V and 5 bases from J, the junction contained 8 bases not matched to a gene. This CDR3 has 14 amino acids. The CDR3 spells CASRLQGGGTEAFF. The CDR3 DNA is TGTGCCAGCAGACTACAGGGGGGTGGGACTGAAGCTTTCTTT.

This clonotype was seen many times. The chain recombines TRBV20-1 with TRBJ1-2, with 10 bases fitting TRBD1. Trimming at V came to 4 bases and at J to 4 bases, leaving 6 bases not matched to a gene. The CDR3 contains 14 residues. Germline CDR1 and CDR2: DFQATT and SNEGSKA (reference sequence). The CDR3 coding sequence is TGCAGTGCTACCGGGACAGGGGTTATCTATGGCTACACCTTC. Translating gives CSATGTGVIYGYTF.

This clonotype was observed many times. The gene calls are TRBV6-5 and TRBJ2-7, with a weak D call TRBD1 (6 bases). The germline gives CDR1 MNHEY, CDR2 SVGAGI. The V end was cut by 6 bases, the J end by 2 bases, with 14 bases between. The CDR3 has 14 amino acids. The CDR3 reads CASRAAGAPYEQYF. CDR3 sequence (DNA): TGTGCCAGCAGAGCGGCAGGGGCCCCCTACGAGCAGTACTTC.